This T cell receptor beta chain appears in the sequencing data of a study of cytomegalovirus exposure and HLA in healthy donors. Regarding the study as a whole: Most TCR sequences were seen very rarely across donors, but some public TCRs occurred in many. The sole available immune exposure information was CMV serostatus. Later genetic work tied a missense DCLRE1C variant to beta-chain V and J trimming. Presence/absence analyses assumed roughly uniform sequencing depth across donors.

As to this clone: What it recognizes is unknown.

The PCR used 60 Vbeta and 13 Jbeta primers. Clones were sequenced by immunoSEQ multiplex PCR, and TCRdb holds only the in-frame ones, with some missing. Among 180,000 or so clones listed, around 80% were seen once. Trimming removed 2 bases from V and 6 bases from J, with 11 bases in between. CDR3 length equals 13 residues. The germline V gene encodes CDR1 MGHRA and CDR2 YSYEKL. This sequence was found in a woman aged 45 to 65 in good health and CMV-seronegative. The gene calls are TRBV4-1 and TRBJ2-7; possibly TRBD1 for D (6 bases). The material sequenced was PBMCs. CDR3 protein: CASSQTGMGEQYF. DNA of the CDR3: TGCGCCAGCAGCCAAACAGGGATGGGCGAGCAGTACTTC.